Detailed here is one T cell receptor (beta chain). The sample comes from a study of cytomegalovirus exposure and HLA in healthy donors. The CDR3 is 15 amino acids. CDR1 SGHRS and CDR2 YFSETQ come from the germline V gene. V lost 5 bases and J 0 bases, leaving 12 bases between the germline ends. A multiplex PCR was run with 60 Vbeta primers and 13 Jbeta primers. The protocol was immunoSEQ multiplex PCR, while the TCRdb copy is restricted to in-frame clones and leaves out a portion. The data contain around 90,000 clones, around 77% of them singletons. This chain connects TRBV5-1 to TRBJ2-1, with D maybe TRBD1 (5 bases). The specimen sequenced was PBMCs. The clonotype was recovered from a man younger than 40 in good health and CMV-seronegative. CDR3 residues: CASSSDMSSYNEQFF. In DNA form, the CDR3 reads TGCGCCAGCAGTTCGGACATGAGCTCCTACAATGAGCAGTTCTTC.